This T cell receptor (beta chain) was obtained from a study of T cells in localized non-small cell lung cancer. Assay used: immunoSEQ multiplex PCR; TCRdb lists only in-frame clones, some missing. The table lists around 1,600 clones, less than 45% of them singletons, with more than 12% in the top ten. This CDR3 comprises 16 residues. The J segment lost 4 bases and the V segment lost 6 bases, leaving 10 bases of the junction unmatched. Germline V CDR1 and CDR2: SGHNT, YENEEA. Material: normal lung tissue next to the tumor, obtained before any cancer treatment. This receptor was identified in a female donor older than 55 with stage II squamous cell lung carcinoma. This chain joins TRBV11-3 and TRBJ2-7; 12 bases agree with TRBD1. The chain's CDR3 is CASRTAGTGGKYEQYF. As DNA, the CDR3 is TGTGCCAGCAGAACCGCCGGGACAGGGGGCAAATACGAGCAGTACTTC.